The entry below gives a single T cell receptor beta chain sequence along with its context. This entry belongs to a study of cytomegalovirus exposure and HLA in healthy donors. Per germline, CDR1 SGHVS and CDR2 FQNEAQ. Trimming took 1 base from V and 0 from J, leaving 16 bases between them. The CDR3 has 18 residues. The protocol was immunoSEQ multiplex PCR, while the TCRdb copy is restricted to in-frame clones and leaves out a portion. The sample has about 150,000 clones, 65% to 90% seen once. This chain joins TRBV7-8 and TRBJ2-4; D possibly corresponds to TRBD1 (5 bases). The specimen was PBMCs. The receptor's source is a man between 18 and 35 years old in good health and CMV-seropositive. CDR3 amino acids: CASSLGPLTALAKNIQYF. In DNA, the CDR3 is TGTGCCAGCAGCTTAGGGCCTTTGACAGCGCTAGCCAAAAACATTCAGTACTTC. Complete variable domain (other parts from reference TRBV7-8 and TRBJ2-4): GAGVSQSPRYKVAKRGQDVALRCDPISGHVSLFWYQQALGQGPEFLTYFQNEAQLDKSGLPSDRFFAERPEGSVSTLKIQRTQQEDSAVYLCASSLGPLTALAKNIQYFGAGTRLSVL.